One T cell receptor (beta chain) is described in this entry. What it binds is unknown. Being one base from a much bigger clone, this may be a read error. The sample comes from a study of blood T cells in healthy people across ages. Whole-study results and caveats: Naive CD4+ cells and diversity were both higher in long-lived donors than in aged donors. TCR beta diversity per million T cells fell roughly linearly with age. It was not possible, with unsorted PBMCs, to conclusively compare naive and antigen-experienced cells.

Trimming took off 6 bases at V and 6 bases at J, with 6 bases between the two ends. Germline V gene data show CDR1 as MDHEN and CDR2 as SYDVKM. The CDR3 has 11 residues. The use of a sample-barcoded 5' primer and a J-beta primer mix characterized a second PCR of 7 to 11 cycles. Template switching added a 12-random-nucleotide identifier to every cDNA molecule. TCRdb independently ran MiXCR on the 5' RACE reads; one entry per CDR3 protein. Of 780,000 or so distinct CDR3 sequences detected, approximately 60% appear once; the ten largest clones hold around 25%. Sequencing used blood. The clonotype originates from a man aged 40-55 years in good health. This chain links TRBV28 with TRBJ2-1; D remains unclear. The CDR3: CASSTRNEQFF. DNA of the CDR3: TGTGCCAGCAGCACCCGCAATGAGCAGTTCTTC.